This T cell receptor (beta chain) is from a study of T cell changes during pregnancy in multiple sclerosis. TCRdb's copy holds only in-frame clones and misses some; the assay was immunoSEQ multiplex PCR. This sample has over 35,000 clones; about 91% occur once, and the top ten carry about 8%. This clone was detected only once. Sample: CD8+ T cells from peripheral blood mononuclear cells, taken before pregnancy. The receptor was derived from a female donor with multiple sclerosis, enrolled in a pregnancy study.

CDR3 bases: TGTGCCAGCAGTACACATAGCGGGGGCTCCTACGAGCAGTACTTC. This codes for CASSTHSGGSYEQYF. The chain joins TRBV27 to TRBJ2-7, with TRBD2 identical over 9 bases. The germline V gene has CDR1 MNHEY and CDR2 SMNVEV (reference sequence). V lost 5 bases to trimming and J lost 0 bases; unmatched junction nucleotides: 5. This CDR3 region has 15 residues.